A selection of T cell receptor beta chains follows, all from one sample in a study of control samples from healthy donors and cancer patients. Using immunoSEQ multiplex PCR, the repertoire was profiled, and TCRdb retains in-frame clones only, with some absent. The data show roughly 130,000 clones, roughly 92% seen once. Source material: blood. These TCRs come from a man aged 25-45 years in good health. Each CDR3 is given with its conserved first and last residue. D genes are given only for firm matches. Not all rows give a size; the values are once, few, many and, for expanded clones, a class.

-	once	TRBV6-5	TRBJ1-2	CASSYSAQGPNYGYTF	TGTGCCAGCAGTTATTCCGCTCAGGGGCCTAACTATGGCTACACCTTC
-	-	TRBV7-9	TRBJ2-2	CASSWENTGELFF	TGTGCCAGCAGCTGGGAAAACACCGGGGAGCTGTTTTTT
-	-	TRBV19	TRBJ1-5	CASRDLSNQPQHF	TGTGCCAGTAGGGATTTAAGCAATCAGCCCCAGCATTTT
-	-	TRBV7-2	TRBJ1-1	CASSLGYGGGLNTEAFF	TGTGCCAGCAGCTTAGGTTACGGGGGTGGACTCAACACTGAAGCTTTCTTT
-	-	TRBV6-1	TRBJ1-5	CASSEAISGSEPQHF	TGTGCCAGCAGTGAAGCGATTTCGGGGTCTGAGCCCCAGCATTTT
-	-	TRBV3-1/TRBV3-2	TRBJ2-5	CASRRQGDQGTQYF	TGTGCCAGCAGGCGTCAAGGGGACCAAGGCACCCAGTACTTC
-	-	TRBV15	TRBJ1-1	CATSRDRGRGTEAFF	TGTGCCACCAGCAGAGATCGGGGGAGGGGAACTGAAGCTTTCTTT
-	-	TRBV6-5	TRBJ2-1	CASSSTSGEQFF	TGTGCCAGCAGCTCCACTAGTGGTGAGCAGTTCTTC
-	-	TRBV11-2	TRBJ2-4	CASSLASAKNIQYF	TGTGCCAGCAGCTTAGCGTCGGCCAAAAACATTCAGTACTTC
-	-	TRBV7-9	TRBJ2-2	CASSLAGAGSELFF	TGTGCCAGCAGCTTAGCGGGGGCAGGGTCAGAGCTGTTTTTT
-	-	TRBV19	TRBJ1-6	CASRRNELKNSPLHF	TGTGCCAGTCGGAGAAACGAACTTAAAAATTCACCCCTCCACTTT
-	-	TRBV6-1	TRBJ1-6	CASSEEGHSPLHF	TGTGCCAGCAGTGAAGAGGGCCATTCACCCCTCCACTTT
-	-	TRBV9	TRBJ1-2	CASSVNRPQDGYTF	TGTGCCAGCAGCGTAAATAGACCACAAGATGGCTACACCTTC
TRBD2	-	TRBV11-3	TRBJ2-1	CASSQGTSGRDEQFF	TGTGCCAGCAGCCAAGGGACTAGCGGGAGGGATGAGCAGTTCTTC
TRBD1	-	TRBV27	TRBJ1-2	CASSLTPGTGSNYGYTF	TGTGCCAGCAGTTTGACACCCGGGACAGGGAGTAACTATGGCTACACCTTC
-	-	TRBV7-2	TRBJ2-5	CASSFYSVQETQYF	TGTGCCAGCAGCTTCTATAGCGTACAAGAGACCCAGTACTTC
-	few	TRBV7-9	TRBJ2-7	CASSFVPGTYEQYF	TGTGCCAGCAGCTTCGTACCCGGGACTTACGAGCAGTACTTC
-	-	TRBV11-2	TRBJ1-2	CASSFRDKDDYGYTF	TGTGCCAGCAGCTTCCGGGACAAGGACGACTATGGCTACACCTTC
-	-	TRBV18	TRBJ2-1	CASSPPSYEQFF	TGTGCCAGCTCACCACCAAGTTATGAGCAGTTCTTC
-	-	TRBV19	TRBJ2-7	CASSIGPSTGEQYF	TGTGCCAGTAGTATAGGTCCCAGCACAGGCGAGCAGTACTTC
TRBD2	few	TRBV7-9	TRBJ2-7	CASSVGLAGEQYF	TGTGCCAGCAGCGTAGGACTAGCGGGGGAGCAGTACTTC
-	-	TRBV28	TRBJ2-2	CASSSIRGELFF	TGTGCCAGCAGTTCCATTCGCGGGGAGCTGTTTTTT
-	-	TRBV10-3	TRBJ1-2	CAISTLVGDYGYTF	TGTGCCATCAGCACCTTGGTCGGGGACTATGGCTACACCTTC
-	-	TRBV4-2	TRBJ2-2	CASSQVLGGPDTGELFF	TGTGCCAGCAGCCAAGTCCTAGGAGGGCCGGATACCGGGGAGCTGTTTTTT
-	-	TRBV11-3	TRBJ1-1	CASSLVWGTEAFF	TGTGCCAGCAGCTTGGTCTGGGGAACTGAAGCTTTCTTT
-	-	TRBV7-9	TRBJ2-7	CASSLAGGQYEQYF	TGTGCCAGCAGCTTAGCGGGAGGCCAGTACGAGCAGTACTTC
-	-	TRBV7-8	TRBJ2-1	CASSLEWGDNEQFF	TGTGCCAGCAGCTTAGAATGGGGCGACAATGAGCAGTTCTTC
-	-	TRBV27	TRBJ1-5	CASSFTWGRRPQPQHF	TGTGCCAGCAGTTTCACGTGGGGCAGGAGACCTCAGCCCCAGCATTTT
-	-	TRBV10-3	TRBJ1-2	CAISETLGTSAYYGYTF	TGTGCCATCAGTGAGACCTTGGGAACCTCAGCATACTATGGCTACACCTTC
-	-	TRBV30	TRBJ2-2	CAWRFREMGGELFF	TGTGCCTGGAGGTTCCGGGAGATGGGCGGGGAGCTGTTTTTT
-	few	TRBV6-2/TRBV6-3	TRBJ2-7	CASSYPGGAEQYF	TGTGCCAGCAGTTACCCCGGCGGGGCCGAGCAGTACTTC
-	-	TRBV30	TRBJ1-5	CAWSPRRDRSNQPQHF	TGTGCCTGGAGTCCGAGGAGAGACAGAAGCAATCAGCCCCAGCATTTT
TRBD1	-	TRBV7-9	TRBJ1-3	CASSYRGPGNTIYF	TGTGCCAGCAGTTACAGGGGCCCAGGAAACACCATATATTTT
-	-	TRBV4-1	TRBJ2-7	CASSQTGPSGEQYF	TGCGCCAGCAGCCAAACGGGACCGTCGGGCGAGCAGTACTTC
TRBD2	-	TRBV24-1	TRBJ2-2	CATSDRGLAGATGELFF	TGTGCCACCAGTGACCGAGGACTAGCGGGGGCTACCGGGGAGCTGTTTTTT
TRBD1	-	TRBV5-6	TRBJ1-2	CASSLEARGQKIYGYTF	TGTGCCAGCAGCTTGGAGGCCAGGGGGCAAAAAATCTATGGCTACACCTTC
TRBD2	once	TRBV19	TRBJ2-3	CASRPRGIGSDTQYF	TGTGCCAGTAGGCCGCGGGGGATAGGGTCCGATACGCAGTATTTT
TRBD2	-	TRBV7-2	TRBJ2-5	CASSTRLAGGGETQYF	TGTGCCAGCAGCACACGACTAGCGGGAGGGGGAGAGACCCAGTACTTC
-	-	TRBV28	TRBJ1-2	CASSTATNYGYTF	TGTGCCAGCAGTACCGCCACTAACTATGGCTACACCTTC
TRBD1	-	TRBV28	TRBJ1-2	CASSFTDRGNYGYTF	TGTGCCAGCAGTTTTACCGACAGGGGGAACTATGGCTACACCTTC
-	-	TRBV6-5	TRBJ2-1	CASGGREQFF	TGTGCCAGTGGAGGTCGTGAGCAGTTCTTC
TRBD2	-	TRBV9	TRBJ2-2	CASSVALAGGPGELFF	TGTGCCAGCAGCGTAGCATTGGCGGGAGGACCCGGGGAGCTGTTTTTT
-	-	TRBV18	TRBJ2-3	CASSPRVDTQYF	TGTGCCAGCTCACCAAGAGTAGATACGCAGTATTTT
-	-	TRBV9	TRBJ2-7	CASSVEIGGAYEQYF	TGTGCCAGCAGCGTAGAGATAGGGGGGGCCTACGAGCAGTACTTC
-	-	TRBV2	TRBJ2-1	CASLAPAYNEQFF	TGTGCCAGTCTAGCGCCCGCCTACAATGAGCAGTTCTTC
-	-	TRBV18	TRBJ2-3	CASSPTSKSSTDTQYF	TGTGCCAGCTCACCTACGAGCAAGTCTAGCACAGATACGCAGTATTTT